The TCR beta chain under discussion was sequenced for a study of CD8+ T cells in alopecia areata. Per germline, CDR1 SNHLY and CDR2 FYNNEI. V gave up 6 bases and J gave up 5 bases, with 10 bases separating them. CDR3 length: 12 residues. As the sequencing template, cDNA was produced by extracting RNA and reverse transcribing it. Method: immunoSEQ multiplex PCR; TCRdb's copy keeps in-frame clones and lacks some. The table includes 80,000 to 100,000 clones, about 40% detected once. The sequence was obtained from a human donor with alopecia areata. Sequenced: CD4+ T cells sorted from blood. The chain uses TRBV2 and TRBJ2-5; weak D call: TRBD2 (6 bases). CDR3 sequence reads: CASRQSGETQYF. The CDR3, as DNA: TGTGCCAGCAGACAAAGCGGGGAGACCCAGTACTTC.